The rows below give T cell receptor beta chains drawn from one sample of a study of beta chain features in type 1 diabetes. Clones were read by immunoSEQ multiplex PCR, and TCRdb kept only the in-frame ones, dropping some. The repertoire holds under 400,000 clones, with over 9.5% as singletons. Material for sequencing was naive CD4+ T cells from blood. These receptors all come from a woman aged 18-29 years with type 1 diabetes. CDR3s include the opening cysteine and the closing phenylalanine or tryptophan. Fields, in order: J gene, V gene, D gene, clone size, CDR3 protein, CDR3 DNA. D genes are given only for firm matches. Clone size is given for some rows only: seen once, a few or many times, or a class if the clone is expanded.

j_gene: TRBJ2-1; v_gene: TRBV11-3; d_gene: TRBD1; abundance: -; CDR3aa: CASSLEQDREQFF; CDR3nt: TGTGCCAGCAGCTTAGAGCAGGACAGGGAGCAGTTCTTC
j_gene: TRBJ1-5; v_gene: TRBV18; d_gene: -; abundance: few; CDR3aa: CASSPTSGRGNQPQHF; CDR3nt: TGTGCCAGCTCACCGACTTCTGGCCGGGGTAACCAGCCCCAGCATTTT
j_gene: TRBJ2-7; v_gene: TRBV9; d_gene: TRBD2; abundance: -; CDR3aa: CASSGSGVGEQYF; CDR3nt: TGTGCCAGCAGCGGTAGCGGGGTGGGGGAGCAGTACTTC
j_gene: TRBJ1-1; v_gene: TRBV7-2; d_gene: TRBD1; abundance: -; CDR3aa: CASSLRDSGYTEAFF; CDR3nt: TGTGCCAGCAGCTTAAGGGACAGCGGGTACACTGAAGCTTTCTTT
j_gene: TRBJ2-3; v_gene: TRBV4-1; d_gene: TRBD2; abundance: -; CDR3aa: CASSKLAGGLADTQYF; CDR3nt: TGCGCCAGCAGCAAACTAGCGGGAGGCTTGGCAGATACGCAGTATTTT
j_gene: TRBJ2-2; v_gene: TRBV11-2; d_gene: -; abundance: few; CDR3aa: CASSPGTPNTGELFF; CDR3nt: TGTGCCAGCAGCCCAGGGACTCCGAACACCGGGGAGCTGTTTTTT
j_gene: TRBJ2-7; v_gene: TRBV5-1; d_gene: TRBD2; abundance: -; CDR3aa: CASSLVTSAPYEQYF; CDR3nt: TGCGCCAGCAGCTTGGTGACTAGCGCGCCCTACGAGCAGTACTTC
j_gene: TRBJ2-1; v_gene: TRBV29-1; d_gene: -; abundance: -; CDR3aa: CSVGGNGGSTLYNEQFF; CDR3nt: TGCAGCGTTGGAGGGAACGGAGGTAGCACGCTTTACAATGAGCAGTTCTTC
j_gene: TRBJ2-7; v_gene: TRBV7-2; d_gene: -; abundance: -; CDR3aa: CASSLSVEQYF; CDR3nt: TGTGCCAGCAGCTTATCTGTCGAGCAGTACTTC
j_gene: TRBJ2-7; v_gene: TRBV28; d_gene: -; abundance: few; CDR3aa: CASSSPAGNHEQYF; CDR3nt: TGTGCCAGCAGTTCCCCGGCGGGGAACCACGAGCAGTACTTC
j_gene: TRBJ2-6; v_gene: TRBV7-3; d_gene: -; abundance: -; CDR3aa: CASSPNPTGANVLTF; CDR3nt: TGTGCCAGCAGCCCTAACCCCACTGGGGCCAACGTCCTGACTTTC
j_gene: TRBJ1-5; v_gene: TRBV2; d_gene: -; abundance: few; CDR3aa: CASGLGQGRQPQHF; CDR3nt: TGTGCCAGCGGACTAGGGCAGGGTAGGCAGCCCCAGCATTTT
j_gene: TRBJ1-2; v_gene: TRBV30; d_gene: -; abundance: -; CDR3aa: CAWMATLDGYTF; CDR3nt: TGTGCCTGGATGGCGACACTCGATGGCTACACCTTC
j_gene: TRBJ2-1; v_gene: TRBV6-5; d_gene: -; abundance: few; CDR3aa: CASSPAGAYNEQFF; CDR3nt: TGTGCCAGCAGCCCCGCAGGGGCCTACAATGAGCAGTTCTTC
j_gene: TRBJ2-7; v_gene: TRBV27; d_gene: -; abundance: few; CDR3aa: CASSLEVSSGQYF; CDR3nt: TGTGCCAGCAGTTTAGAGGTCAGCTCGGGGCAGTACTTC
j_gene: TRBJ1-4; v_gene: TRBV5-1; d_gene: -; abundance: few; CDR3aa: CASSLVSENEKLFF; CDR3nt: TGCGCCAGCAGCTTGGTTTCGGAGAATGAAAAACTGTTTTTT
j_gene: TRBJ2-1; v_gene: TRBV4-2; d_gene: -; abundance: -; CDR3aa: CASSQGQYNEQFF; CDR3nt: TGTGCCAGCAGCCAAGGACAGTACAATGAGCAGTTCTTC
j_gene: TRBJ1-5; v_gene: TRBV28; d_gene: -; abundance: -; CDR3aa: CASSPTRVGQPQHF; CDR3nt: TGTGCCAGCAGCCCCACCAGGGTAGGTCAGCCCCAGCATTTT
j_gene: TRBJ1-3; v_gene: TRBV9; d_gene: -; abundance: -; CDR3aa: CASSSQDSAISGNTIYF; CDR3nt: TGTGCCAGCAGCTCCCAGGACAGCGCTATCTCTGGAAACACCATATATTTT